One sample yielded the 17 T cell receptor beta chains listed below, sequenced in a study of T-cell memory formation after mild COVID-19. TCRdb re-derived calls from the 5' RACE reads in MiXCR, one entry per CDR3 protein. The sample has about 320,000 distinct CDR3 sequences, 13% to 15% seen once. Sequenced: PBMCs or a T cell subset sorted from them (not recorded which). These receptors all stem from a man in his late teens or twenties who had mild COVID-19 (a few samples of this study predate the infection). Cell type and time point are not known.

This chain uses TRBV20-1 with TRBJ1-1; 9 nucleotides agree with TRBD1. The ends lost 1 base at V and 8 bases at J; junction bases unmatched: 2. Germline V lookup: CDR1 DFQATT, CDR2 SNEGSKA (reference sequence). There are 12 residues in the CDR3. CDR3 bases: TGCAGTGCTAGAGCCGGACAGGGGGAAGCTTTCTTT. This sequence encodes CSARAGQGEAFF.

For the CDR3, the DNA is TGTGCCAGCAGCTTTTACAGGGGTGATGGCTACACCTTC. Translating gives CASSFYRGDGYTF. The gene calls are TRBV7-9 and TRBJ1-2; 7 bases line up with TRBD1. The CDR3 consists of 13 residues. Losses at the gene ends were 3 bases for V and 6 bases for J; bases not matched to a gene: 4. Germline CDR1 and CDR2: SEHNR and FQNEAQ (reference sequence).

This clonotype has a handful of counts. The chain carries TRBV21-1 and TRBJ1-6; the table assigns TRBD1, which was not confirmed against the DNA. TRBV21-1 is termed a pseudogene. This CDR3 has 16 residues. The CDR3 DNA is TGTGCCAGCAGCAAGGAATGCAGGGGTCATAATTCACCCCTCCACTTT. It specifies CASSKECRGHNSPLHF.

The V call is TRBV6-6, the J call TRBJ2-4; 8 bases are shared with TRBD1. V dropped 7 bases and J dropped 1; count of bases not matched to a gene: 6. The CDR3 runs 15 residues. Germline V gene sequence: CDR1 MNHNY, CDR2 SVGAGI (reference sequence). Here the CDR3 DNA reads TGTGCCAGCATCCCACAGGGGGTGGCCAAAAACATTCAGTACTTC. It is translated as CASIPQGVAKNIQYF.

The table lists this clonotype with many counts. The rearrangement links TRBV4-1 to TRBJ1-1; D is ambiguous. This CDR3 region has 16 residues. Germline assignment: CDR1 MGHRA and CDR2 YSYEKL. Trimming pared 1 base from V and 6 bases from J, leaving 18 bases between. The CDR3 here is CASSQVKTPRNSEAFF. CDR3 nucleotide sequence: TGCGCCAGCAGCCAAGTTAAAACACCCCGAAATTCTGAAGCTTTCTTT.

As concerns this clonotype: With a much larger clone just one base away, this may be a read error. The CDR3 coding sequence is TGTCCCAGCAGCTTACCAACGACAGGGGGCTTGGGGCAGCCCCAGCATTTT. Translating gives CPSSLPTTGGLGQPQHF. The J gene is TRBJ1-5, the V gene TRBV7-2; 10 bases align to TRBD1. The CDR3 has 17 residues. Germline values: CDR1 SGHTA, CDR2 FQGNSA.

This clonotype was recorded once. The V and J genes are TRBV6-2 or TRBV6-3 and TRBJ1-2; perhaps TRBD1 as D (5 bases). Trimming left V 5 bases short and J 4 bases short, with 11 bases between. CDR1 is MNHEY and CDR2 is SVGEGT in the germline V gene. This CDR3 contains 13 residues. In nucleotides, the CDR3 is TGTGCCAGCAGTCGACAGAGCTTCTATGGCTACACCTTC. Translation: CASSRQSFYGYTF.

This clonotype was seen repeatedly, ten times or more. The V call is TRBV5-6, the J call TRBJ1-1, with unresolved D. Looked up from germline, CDR1 is SGHDT and CDR2 is YYEEEE. The CDR3 contains 11 residues. With 5 bases removed from V and 2 bases from J, the gap between germline ends came to 4 bases. CDR3 loop: CASSSNTEAFF. CDR3 nucleotides: TGTGCCAGCAGTTCTAACACTGAAGCTTTCTTT.

This rearrangement joins TRBV6-5 to TRBJ1-1, with a weak D call TRBD1 (6 bases). The germline V and J ends were trimmed by 0 bases and 4 bases, with 12 bases remaining between them. This CDR3 is built from 15 residues. In germline, CDR1 is MNHEY, CDR2 SVGAGI. CDR3 DNA: TGTGCCAGCAGTTACTCGGGGACAACGACCACTGAAGCTTTCTTT. It translates to CASSYSGTTTTEAFF.

This clonotype was recorded a few times. The chain links TRBV27 to TRBJ2-2; D not resolved. This CDR3 comprises 13 residues. The V end lost 5 bases, the J end lost 7 bases, and 11 bases lay between the germline ends. Germline values: CDR1 MNHEY, CDR2 SMNVEV (reference sequence). The CDR3 sequence is CASSPTVLGELFF. The DNA for the CDR3 is TGTGCCAGCAGTCCGACCGTTCTCGGGGAGCTGTTTTTT.

This clonotype was seen only a few times. This sequence joins TRBV7-6 and TRBJ1-1, with D possibly TRBD1 on 6 matching bases. V was trimmed by 1 base and J by 7 bases, leaving 10 bases between them. The CDR3 is 13 amino acids. Germline V gives CDR1 SGHVS, CDR2 FNYEAQ. CDR3 sequence reads: CASSLGGAGEAFF. CDR3 DNA: TGTGCCAGCAGCTTAGGGGGGGCTGGTGAAGCTTTCTTT.

The V call is TRBV7-9, the J call TRBJ2-1; 7 positions match TRBD2. The ends lost 6 bases at V and 0 bases at J; junction bases unmatched: 2. The CDR3 is made up of 14 amino acids. The V gene's germline CDR1 is SEHNR and CDR2 FQNEAQ (reference sequence). CDR3 amino acids: CASRASGSYNEQFF. The CDR3 DNA reads TGTGCCAGCAGGGCTAGCGGCTCCTACAATGAGCAGTTCTTC.

This chain connects TRBV12-5 to TRBJ2-1; 9 nucleotides match TRBD1. The germline V gene has CDR1 LGHNT and CDR2 FRNRAP. The CDR3 totals 16 residues. Losses at the gene ends were 2 bases for V and 0 bases for J; bases not matched to a gene: 2. The CDR3 region is CASGLRQGDSYNEQFF. The CDR3 bases are TGTGCTAGTGGTTTGAGACAGGGGGACTCCTACAATGAGCAGTTCTTC.

The V and J genes are TRBV7-9 and TRBJ2-5; 7 bases agree with TRBD1. Germline lookup yields CDR1 SEHNR and CDR2 FQNEAQ (reference sequence). Germline trimming cut 5 bases from V and 5 bases from J; bases unmatched to any gene: 11. The CDR3 loop spans 15 amino acids. CDR3 in DNA: TGTGCCAGCAGCCTGGGACAGAGACGGTCGGAGACCCAGTACTTC. Its translation is CASSLGQRRSETQYF. The full variable domain, its missing parts supplied by reference TRBV7-9 and TRBJ2-5, is DTGVSQNPRHKITKRGQNVTFRCDPISEHNRLYWYRQTLGQGPEFLTYFQNEAQLEKSRLLSDRFSAERPKGSFSTLEIQRTEQGDSAMYLCASSLGQRRSETQYFGPGTRLLVL.

This clonotype was observed once. The rearrangement links TRBV12-3 or TRBV12-4 to TRBJ2-5; 9 bases map to TRBD2. J gave up 5 bases and V 5 bases, and 6 bases lay outside the gene matches. The CDR3 totals 14 residues. Here the CDR3 reads CASSQAGGWETQYF. CDR3 nucleotide sequence: TGTGCCAGCAGTCAAGCGGGGGGCTGGGAGACCCAGTACTTC.

The sample holds many counts of this clonotype. The V and J genes are TRBV29-1 and TRBJ2-6; possible D gene TRBD1, 5 bases. This CDR3 has 14 amino acids. Trimming took off 5 bases at V and 0 bases at J, with 8 bases between the two ends. Germline V CDR1 and CDR2: SQVTM, ANQGSEA. The CDR3 loop reads CSVIGASGANVLTF. DNA of the CDR3: TGCAGCGTTATAGGGGCCTCTGGGGCCAACGTCCTGACTTTC.

J is TRBJ2-7 and V is TRBV6-5; 7 nucleotides align to TRBD1. After removal of 0 bases from V and 1 base from J, the junction contained 9 bases not matched to a gene. Germline-derived CDR1 and CDR2 are MNHEY and SVGAGI. The CDR3 has 17 amino acids. Here the CDR3 reads CASSYSTGPRQSYEQYF. The CDR3 DNA follows: TGTGCCAGCAGTTACTCGACAGGGCCCAGGCAATCCTACGAGCAGTACTTC.